A single sample is the source of the 20 T cell receptor beta chains below, sequenced in a study of T cells in Graves' hyperthyroidism and ophthalmopathy. Template material for amplifying TCR beta CDR3 regions consisted of RNA transcripts. First-round RT-PCR targeting the TCR CDR3 was performed with the HTBI primer set. TCRdb processed the multiplex PCR reads anew with MiXCR; each CDR3 protein has one entry. The sample records about 270,000 distinct CDR3 sequences, 22% being singletons. Sample: blood. These receptors all come from a man aged 25-45 years with Graves' ophthalmopathy.

In regard to this clonotype: A much larger clone differs by one base, so this may be a read error. No conserved phenylalanine or tryptophan is present at the end of the CDR3, so a read error is the likely explanation. V is TRBV3-1 and J is TRBJ2-5; 9 nucleotides agree with TRBD2. This CDR3 has 16 amino acids. Trimming removed 1 base from V and 4 bases from J; junction bases left unmatched: 7. CDR1 LGHDT and CDR2 YNNKEL come from the germline V gene (reference sequence). CDR3 region: CASSQVGAGGGETQYL. The CDR3 region has the DNA TGTGCCAGCAGCCAAGTCGGAGCGGGAGGAGGAGAGACCCAGTACCTC.

With respect to this clonotype: A much larger clone lies a single base off, so this may be a read error. The chain has TRBV28 and TRBJ2-7; D possibly corresponds to TRBD1 (6 bases). The germline gives CDR1 MDHEN, CDR2 SYDVKM. The CDR3 extends over 15 amino acids. The V end lost 5 bases, the J end lost 3 bases, and 17 bases lay between the germline ends. The CDR3: CASSPRAGADYEQYF. The CDR3 region has the DNA TGTGCCAGCAGTCCAAGGGCAGGGGCAGACTACGAGCAGTACTTC.

The chain employs TRBV20-1 and TRBJ2-3, with 10 bases aligning to TRBD2. Losses at the gene ends were 4 bases for V and 1 base for J; bases not matched to a gene: 5. This CDR3 has 15 residues. CDR1 and CDR2 from the germline V gene are DFQATT and SNEGSKA (reference sequence). CDR3 residues: CSAIPGLAGTDTQYF. As DNA, the CDR3 is TGCAGTGCTATCCCCGGACTAGCGGGCACAGATACGCAGTATTTT.

This clonotype was seen repeatedly, ten times or more. The junction departs from the called germline gene at one end, perhaps through a read error. V gene TRBV6-1 combines with J gene TRBJ1-1; 8 positions match TRBD1. In germline, CDR1 is MNHNS, CDR2 SASEGT. This CDR3 is 15 amino acids long. The CDR3 coding sequence is TGTGCCAGCAGAGAAGACGACAGGGGGAACACTGAAGCTTTCTTT. This sequence encodes CASREDDRGNTEAFF.

CDR3 bases: TGTGCCAGCAGCCTCGGACAGGGGAAGAGCGAGCAGTACTTC. It translates to CASSLGQGKSEQYF. The chain couples TRBV7-9 to TRBJ2-7; 9 bases line up with TRBD1. This CDR3 spans 14 amino acids. The J segment lost 6 bases and the V segment lost 5 bases, leaving 8 bases of the junction unmatched. Germline V gene sequence: CDR1 SEHNR, CDR2 FQNEAQ (reference sequence).

There are a few counts of this clonotype. The rearrangement uses TRBV5-1 and TRBJ2-2; D gene ambiguous. CDR1 and CDR2 from the germline V gene are SGHRS and YFSETQ. Trimming removed 5 bases from V and 7 bases from J, with 9 bases in between. The CDR3 extends over 12 amino acids. DNA of the CDR3: TGCGCCAGCAGAGTTGAAAGCGGGGAGCTGTTTTTT. Protein sequence: CASRVESGELFF.

This clonotype came up a few times. The chain joins TRBV11-3 to TRBJ2-3, with D possibly being TRBD1 (6 bases). The V end was cut by 0 bases, the J end by 3 bases, with 10 bases between. In germline, CDR1 is SGHNT, CDR2 YENEEA. The CDR3 is 15 amino acids. The DNA for the CDR3 is TGTGCCAGCAGCTTAGACCAGGGGAGAACAGATACGCAGTATTTT. The encoded protein is CASSLDQGRTDTQYF.

This clonotype was recorded at least ten times. This chain links TRBV6-1 with TRBJ1-6; 8 positions match TRBD1. Unmatched junction bases numbered 0, after V lost 0 bases and J lost 5 bases. Germline V lookup: CDR1 MNHNS, CDR2 SASEGT. CDR3 length equals 15 residues. CDR3 coding DNA: TGTGCCAGCAGTGAAGCGACAGGGGATAATTCACCCCTCCACTTT. This gives the protein CASSEATGDNSPLHF.

V usage is TRBV6-1 and J usage is TRBJ2-1; 12 nucleotides match TRBD2. V shed 6 bases, J shed 4 bases, and the junction held 7 bases outside the gene matches. Germline V gives CDR1 MNHNS, CDR2 SASEGT. The CDR3 totals 16 residues. CDR3 amino acids: CASSDRLAGEYNEQFF. The CDR3 DNA follows: TGTGCCAGCAGCGACCGACTAGCGGGAGAGTACAATGAGCAGTTCTTC.

This clonotype has a count of ten or more. The chain joins TRBV20-1 to TRBJ2-7; D might be TRBD1 (6 bases). The ends were cut back, 6 bases at V and 2 bases at J, with 17 bases in the middle. CDR1 is DFQATT, CDR2 SNEGSKA, per germline (reference sequence). CDR3 size: 14 residues. This CDR3 is CSAPGTNLAYEQYF. Written as DNA, the CDR3 is TGCAGTGCCCCCGGGACAAACCTGGCCTACGAGCAGTACTTC.

This clonotype was picked up many times. The genes are TRBV30 and TRBJ2-7, with TRBD2 matching over 8 bases. This CDR3 is 17 amino acids long. The J segment lost 5 bases and the V segment lost 1 base, leaving 16 bases of the junction unmatched. Germline V gene data show CDR1 as GTSNPN and CDR2 as SVGIG (reference sequence). The CDR3 protein is CAWSAWFAPGRANEQYF. In nucleotides, the CDR3 is TGTGCCTGGAGTGCCTGGTTCGCCCCCGGGAGGGCTAACGAGCAGTACTTC.

The chain recombines TRBV27 with TRBJ2-2; D ambiguous. The V and J ends lost 7 bases and 6 bases respectively, with 6 bases between them. Germline-derived CDR1 and CDR2 are MNHEY and SMNVEV (reference sequence). CDR3 size: 11 residues. As DNA, the CDR3 is TGTGCCAGCACAGCATCCGGGGAGCTGTTTTTT. It is translated as CASTASGELFF.

The J gene is TRBJ2-7, the V gene TRBV27; D perhaps matches TRBD2 (6 bases). V was clipped by 2 bases and J by 6 bases, with 8 bases between them. The CDR3 runs 12 residues. Germline V CDR1 and CDR2: MNHEY, SMNVEV (reference sequence). CDR3 bases: TGTGCCAGCAGTTTACCCGGGAGCGAGCAGTACTTC. Protein sequence: CASSLPGSEQYF.

The chain joins TRBV11-2 to TRBJ2-3, with 12 bases lining up with TRBD2. The V gene's germline CDR1 is SGHAT and CDR2 FQNNGV. CDR3 size: 17 residues. Trimming took 5 bases from V and 0 from J; bases not matched to a gene: 6. The CDR3: CASSPRLAGVSTDTQYF. The CDR3 coding sequence is TGTGCCAGCAGCCCCAGACTAGCGGGGGTAAGCACAGATACGCAGTATTTT.

The sample holds a few counts of this clonotype. This chain connects TRBV5-1 to TRBJ2-5; 8 positions agree with TRBD2. The CDR3 extends over 14 amino acids. J gave up 4 bases and V 2 bases, and 4 bases lay outside the gene matches. The germline V gene has CDR1 SGHRS and CDR2 YFSETQ. In nucleotides, the CDR3 is TGCGCCAGCAGCTTCCCCCTAGCGGGAGAGACCCAGTACTTC. Residues: CASSFPLAGETQYF.

This sequence joins TRBV6-5 and TRBJ2-5; TRBD1 agrees at 9 bases. Per germline, CDR1 MNHEY and CDR2 SVGAGI. V lost 4 bases to trimming and J lost 3 bases; unmatched junction nucleotides: 3. The CDR3 runs to 14 residues. CDR3: CASSFRTGEETQYF. The DNA of the CDR3 is TGTGCCAGCAGTTTTCGGACAGGGGAAGAGACCCAGTACTTC.

The chain uses TRBV9 and TRBJ2-5, with D uncertain. Germline lookup yields CDR1 SGDLS and CDR2 YYNGEE. This CDR3 is 14 amino acids long. V dropped 0 bases and J dropped 4 bases, with 10 bases sitting between them. The CDR3: CASSVEPAGETQYF. Here the CDR3 DNA reads TGTGCCAGCAGCGTAGAACCAGCAGGAGAGACCCAGTACTTC.

This clonotype appeared many times. The gene calls are TRBV20-1 and TRBJ2-1; the D gene is possibly TRBD2 (6 bases). Germline V lookup: CDR1 DFQATT, CDR2 SNEGSKA (reference sequence). V was trimmed by 0 bases and J by 4 bases, leaving 10 bases between them. This CDR3 is built from 14 residues. In DNA, the CDR3 is TGCAGTGCTAGAGAGGGGGACTTTTACAATGAGCAGTTCTTC. Translation: CSAREGDFYNEQFF.

The gene calls are TRBV5-1 and TRBJ2-6; D is unresolved. V lost 1 base and J 1 base, leaving 6 bases between the germline ends. CDR1 is SGHRS and CDR2 is YFSETQ in the germline V gene. CDR3 length equals 15 residues. The CDR3, as DNA: TGCGCCAGCAGCTTGACGGCTTCTGGGGCCAACGTCCTGACTTTC. It specifies CASSLTASGANVLTF. Filled out from reference TRBV5-1 and TRBJ2-6, the complete variable domain reads KAGVTQTPRYLIKTRGQQVTLSCSPISGHRSVSWYQQTPGQGLQFLFEYFSETQRNKGNFPGRFSGRQFSNSRSEMNVSTLELGDSALYLCASSLTASGANVLTFGAGSRLTVL.

Concerning this clonotype: This CDR3 fails to terminate in the conserved phenylalanine or tryptophan, so it likely reflects a read error. The chain is built from TRBV20-1 and TRBJ2-7; TRBD2 agrees at 12 bases. Per germline, CDR1 DFQATT and CDR2 SNEGSKA (reference sequence). The CDR3 extends over 20 amino acids. J gave up 4 bases and V 1 base, and 20 bases lay outside the gene matches. Here the CDR3 reads CSARAIDAPSGREGRYEQYL. The CDR3 coding sequence is TGCAGTGCTAGAGCTATCGATGCCCCTAGCGGGAGGGAGGGACGTTACGAGCAGTACCTC.